This T cell receptor (beta chain) was identified in a study of blood T cells in healthy people across ages. A second about 6 to 12 cycle PCR used barcoded and J-beta primers. TCRdb used MiXCR to reprocess the 5' RACE reads, holding one entry per CDR3 protein. The sample yields about 1.5 million distinct CDR3 sequences, 40% to 50% seen once. The CDR3 runs to 13 residues. Germline CDR1 is SQVTM and CDR2 is ANQGSEA. Trimming removed 3 bases at V and 5 bases at J, with 13 bases between. The material sequenced was blood. The gene calls are TRBV29-1 and TRBJ1-1; possible D gene TRBD1, 5 bases. The TCR originated in a woman under 30 in good health. The CDR3 reads CSVETGAGTEAFF. For the CDR3, the DNA is TGCAGCGTTGAGACCGGGGCCGGGACTGAAGCTTTCTTT.